This T cell receptor (beta chain) was captured by sequencing in a study of shared clonotypes between healthy human individuals. About the research overall: Aged 18 to 49, the donors were a couple of women and a few men.

Germline CDR1 is LNHDA and CDR2 is SQIVND (reference sequence). Trimming took 5 bases from V and 3 from J; bases not matched to a gene: 5. The CDR3 contains 15 residues. Donors were healthy HIV-negative adults without recently reported acute infections or vaccinations. Profiling relied on immunoSEQ multiplex PCR, and the TCRdb table lists in-frame clones only, not all of them. The sample shows about 530,000 clones, 90% to 97% of them seen only once. Worth noting for this clone: Antigen unknown.

The study's findings and limits: At large depth, rarefaction still showed sorted-subset sequencing to be incomplete. The naive CD4 repertoires of a handful of donors were compared, and about 5% of clonotypes were shared.

The origin of this receptor is a woman in her thirties in good health. The specimen sequenced was naive CD4+ T cells sorted from blood. The subset was: CD45RA+ positively selected. The chain couples TRBV19 to TRBJ2-1, with 9 bases that match TRBD1. CDR3 in amino acids: CASSLRTGDYNEQFF. The CDR3 DNA reads as TGTGCCAGTAGTTTAAGGACAGGGGACTACAATGAGCAGTTCTTC.